This T cell receptor beta chain was captured by sequencing in a study of response to subunit inactivated influenza vaccine. There are a few counts of this clonotype. MiXCR, applied by TCRdb to the RT-PCR reads, yields one record per CDR3 protein. This sample has around 300,000 distinct CDR3 sequences, with about 20% found just once. The length of the CDR3 is 11 residues. Germline assignment: CDR1 SQVTM and CDR2 ANQGSEA. V lost 7 bases and J lost 6, with 12 bases in between. Sequencing used PBMCs from blood, obtained about 20 months after vaccination. The V gene is TRBV29-1, the J gene TRBJ1-2; tentatively, D is TRBD1 (5 bases). The clonotype comes from a man between 50 and 75 years old who received an inactivated influenza vaccine. CDR3 coding DNA: TGCAGCGGTGGGGGAATGGATGGCTACACCTTC. Translating gives CSGGGMDGYTF.